These T cell receptor beta chains were read from a single sample in a study of shared clonotypes between healthy human individuals. Sequencing used immunoSEQ multiplex PCR; TCRdb keeps in-frame clones, though not all of them. This table has about 680,000 clones, about three quarters appearing once. Sequences were obtained from memory CD4+ T cells sorted from blood. These receptors originate from a woman in her 30s in good health. Each CDR3 is given with its conserved first and last residue.

v_call	j_call	cdr3_aa
TRBV14	TRBJ2-7	CASSQALVGEQYF
TRBV29-1	TRBJ2-7	CSGGSYEQYF
TRBV7-3	TRBJ2-7	CASSTQGTGPYEQYF
TRBV6-5	TRBJ2-3	CASPTGEVSDTQYF
TRBV7-9	TRBJ2-7	CASSSGPPYEQYF
TRBV2	TRBJ1-2	CASSFSGQDYGYTF
TRBV5-1	TRBJ1-3	CASSSQPGQGVNTIYF
TRBV5-1	TRBJ1-4	CASSMEVRGNEKLFF
TRBV11-3	TRBJ2-2	CASSRILPSNTGELFF
TRBV5-1	TRBJ2-2	CASSWVGGLASGELFF
TRBV21-1	TRBJ2-7	CASSKPRGHDGWAEQYF
TRBV5-1	TRBJ2-7	CASSLEGSYEQYF
TRBV21-1	TRBJ1-1	CASSLAMVANTEAFF
TRBV14	TRBJ2-1	CASSQGELANEQFF
TRBV28	TRBJ2-7	CASSLSSGTYEQYF
TRBV5-1	TRBJ2-7	CASSLGWDEQYF
TRBV15	TRBJ2-7	CATSELRGGAEQYF
TRBV7-6	TRBJ2-2	CASSLEGRTTGELFF
TRBV18	TRBJ1-2	CASLAGTGSYGYTF
TRBV18	TRBJ2-7	CASSPPGQGTYEQYF
TRBV6-5	TRBJ2-7	CASSYSAGGLQYF
TRBV6-6	TRBJ1-3	CAVRDSRSGNTIYF
TRBV29-1	TRBJ1-2	CSVVKGGTNYGYTF
TRBV30	TRBJ2-7	CAWSPGISYEQYF
TRBV19	TRBJ2-1	CASSHRGGRYEQFF
TRBV5-4	TRBJ2-1	CASSLGTSSYNEQFF
TRBV5-1	TRBJ1-2	CASSLGFGATNYGYTF
TRBV2	TRBJ1-5	CASMNRERQPQHF
TRBV7-9	TRBJ1-4	CASSLRTGGFSEKLFF
TRBV4-1	TRBJ2-1	CASSPQLAGGSHEQFF
TRBV28	TRBJ2-1	CASSPYRGRSEQFF
TRBV6-1	TRBJ2-7	CASSAVLREQYF
TRBV10-1	TRBJ1-2	CASSESNRGGDGYTF
TRBV29-1	TRBJ1-1	CSAVRGDTEAFF
TRBV11-2	TRBJ2-1	CASSLNSGNYNEQFF
TRBV7-8	TRBJ2-1	CASSLVIVQHNEQFF
TRBV11-2	TRBJ2-6	CASSTQSGRLAGANVLTF
TRBV28	TRBJ1-1	CASRSFSRGGTEAFF
TRBV28	TRBJ1-5	CASRPPSRGIQPQHF
TRBV5-1	TRBJ2-3	CASSFSQGRLTDTQYF
TRBV19	TRBJ2-3	CASSRDGDRGLSPDTQYF
TRBV29-1	TRBJ2-2	CSVDIGRAGDTGELFF
TRBV18	TRBJ1-1	CASSATTGGLRTEAFF
TRBV28	TRBJ1-2	CASTLLGAYGYTF
TRBV4-2	TRBJ2-1	CASSDTSGRAYNEQFF
TRBV2	TRBJ2-2	CASSVGTTNTGELFF
TRBV7-7	TRBJ2-2	CASSLPDRYTGELFF
TRBV30	TRBJ2-2	CAWSLETGTGELFF
TRBV5-1	TRBJ1-1	CASRIGPSEAFF
TRBV2	TRBJ1-2	CASSRDRGFYGYTF
TRBV30	TRBJ2-3	CAWSRGGEWDTQYF
TRBV29-1	TRBJ2-5	CSVEPLGLETQYF
TRBV7-8	TRBJ2-1	CASRQIGPPVVRAGNEQFF
TRBV19	TRBJ2-7	CASSIAASGRAPYEQYF
TRBV28	TRBJ1-5	CASSLTAGDSGNQPQHF
TRBV11-2	TRBJ2-7	CASSLGDWTSGPAYEQYF
TRBV7-9	TRBJ2-2	CASSSRDRGAPGELFF
TRBV2	TRBJ1-3	CASSEAGNSGNTIYF
TRBV19	TRBJ2-5	CASSLWGVERETQYF
TRBV9	TRBJ2-5	CASSVGGSGETQYF